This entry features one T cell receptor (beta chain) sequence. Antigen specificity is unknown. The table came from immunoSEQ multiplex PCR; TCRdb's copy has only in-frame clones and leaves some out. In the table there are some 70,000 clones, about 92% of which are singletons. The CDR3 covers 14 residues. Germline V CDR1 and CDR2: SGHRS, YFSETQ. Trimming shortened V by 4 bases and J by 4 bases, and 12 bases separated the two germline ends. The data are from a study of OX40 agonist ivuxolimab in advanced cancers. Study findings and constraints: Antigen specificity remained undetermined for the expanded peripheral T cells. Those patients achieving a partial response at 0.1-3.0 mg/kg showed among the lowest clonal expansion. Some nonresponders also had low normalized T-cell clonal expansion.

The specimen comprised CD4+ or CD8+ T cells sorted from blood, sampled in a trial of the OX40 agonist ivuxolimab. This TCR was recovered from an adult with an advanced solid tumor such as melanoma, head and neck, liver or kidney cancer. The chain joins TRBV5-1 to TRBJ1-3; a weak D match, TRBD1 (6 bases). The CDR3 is CASSGGGLGNTIYF. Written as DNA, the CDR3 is TGCGCCAGCAGCGGCGGGGGGCTCGGAAACACCATATATTTT.